This T cell receptor (beta chain) was identified in a study of cytomegalovirus exposure and HLA in healthy donors. Study-level results: Earlier findings revealed that most TCR beta V segments proved productive either about 90% or about 30% of the time.

The PCR employed 60 Vbeta primers together with 13 Jbeta primers. Sequenced by immunoSEQ multiplex PCR; TCRdb stores in-frame clones only, minus some. The sample records roughly 110,000 clones, 60% to 80% being singletons. Concerning this clone: Its antigen is currently unknown.

V lost 6 bases and J lost 5, with 13 bases in between. This CDR3 spans 13 amino acids. CDR1 is LNHDA, CDR2 SQIVND, per germline (reference sequence). The TCR sequence derives from a woman aged 25-40 years in good health and CMV-seropositive. Input material: PBMCs. The chain has TRBV19 and TRBJ2-5, with D maybe TRBD2 (6 bases). DNA for the CDR3: TGTGCCAGTAGCATGGGGGGAACGGAGACCCAGTACTTC. The encoded protein is CASSMGGTETQYF.